What follows are 9 T cell receptor beta chains derived from one specimen sequenced in a study of neurological immune-mediated disorders. TCRdb reprocessed the 5' RACE reads with MiXCR, giving one entry per CDR3 protein. In the table there are tens of thousands of distinct CDR3 sequences, 20% to 25% of which are singletons. Material: CD4+ T cells from blood. The receptor set was obtained from a man in his fifties or sixties with HTLV-1-associated myelopathy (HAM/TSP).

The J gene is TRBJ2-1, the V gene TRBV12-3 or TRBV12-4; D is unclear. This CDR3 is 14 amino acids long. V was trimmed by 5 bases and J by 9 bases, leaving 17 bases between them. The CDR3 loop is CASSLRQGNGEQFF. CDR3 nucleotides: TGTGCCAGCAGTCTTCGACAAGGGAATGGTGAGCAGTTCTTC.

The sample holds many counts of this clonotype. The chain combines TRBV20-1 with TRBJ2-3; 7 nucleotides agree with TRBD2. V was pared by 5 bases and J by 4 bases, with 9 bases of the junction left unmatched. Per germline, CDR1 DFQATT and CDR2 SNEGSKA (reference sequence). CDR3 length: 14 amino acids. CDR3 sequence (DNA): TGCAGTGCTGGGGGGGAGGGGCTGGCAGATACGCAGTATTTT. This codes for CSAGGEGLADTQYF.

This clonotype was seen at least ten times. This chain links TRBV25-1 with TRBJ1-2, with 7 bases that match TRBD1. Germline CDR1 reads MGHDK; CDR2 reads SYGVNS. V shed 2 bases and J 5 bases; nucleotides not matched to a gene: 2. CDR3 length: 13 amino acids. The CDR3 bases are TGTGCCAGCAGTGAAGGGGACAGATATGGCTACACCTTC. Its translation is CASSEGDRYGYTF.

This clonotype was seen ten or more times. The gene calls are TRBV5-1 and TRBJ2-2, with 8 bases identical to TRBD1. The CDR3 runs to 15 residues. V dropped 3 bases and J dropped 1; count of bases not matched to a gene: 2. In germline, CDR1 is SGHRS, CDR2 YFSETQ. The CDR3 region is CASSWTGLNTGELFF. CDR3 DNA sequence: TGCGCCAGCAGCTGGACAGGGTTGAACACCGGGGAGCTGTTTTTT.

This clonotype came up many times. This chain connects TRBV7-9 to TRBJ1-1; D is unresolved. In germline, CDR1 is SEHNR, CDR2 FQNEAQ (reference sequence). V dropped 0 bases and J dropped 2 bases, with 7 bases sitting between them. This CDR3 region has 14 residues. In nucleotides, the CDR3 is TGTGCCAGCAGCTTAGCCTCGGGTAACACTGAAGCTTTCTTT. Translation: CASSLASGNTEAFF.

This clonotype was seen only once. CDR3 region: CASSSRRQGLNQPQHF. In DNA, the CDR3 is TGTGCCAGCAGTTCCCGGCGACAGGGGTTAAATCAGCCCCAGCATTTT. The rearrangement uses TRBV6-5 and TRBJ1-5, with 8 bases that match TRBD1. The germline V gene has CDR1 MNHEY and CDR2 SVGAGI. The V gene end was trimmed by 4 bases and the J gene end by 4 bases; junction bases not matched to a gene: 9. CDR3 size: 16 residues.

This clonotype was detected many times. This chain links TRBV5-1 with TRBJ2-1, with D unresolved. V shed 2 bases and J shed 6 bases, with 6 bases lying between them. CDR3 length: 12 residues. CDR1 and CDR2 (germline): SGHRS, YFSETQ. Here the CDR3 DNA reads TGCGCCAGCAGCTTCCACGTCAATGAGCAGTTCTTC. This sequence encodes CASSFHVNEQFF.

This clonotype was seen repeatedly, ten times or more. A much more abundant neighbour one base away suggests this may be a read error. The chain couples TRBV20-1 to TRBJ2-3; 10 bases match TRBD1. Trimming removed 6 bases from V and 5 bases from J; junction bases left unmatched: 5. From germline, CDR1 is DFQATT and CDR2 SNEGSKA (reference sequence). The CDR3 extends over 13 amino acids. CDR3 region: CSATGTGVDTQYF. The CDR3 bases are TGCAGTGCGACCGGGACAGGGGTAGATACGCAGTATTTT.

This clonotype was counted at least ten times. The chain uses TRBV5-1 and TRBJ1-1, with TRBD1 matching over 7 bases. Unmatched junction bases numbered 14, after V lost 0 bases and J lost 12 bases. The CDR3 extends over 15 amino acids. CDR1 SGHRS and CDR2 YFSETQ come from the germline V gene. Here the CDR3 DNA reads TGCGCCAGCAGCTTGGTGGAGGTAACACAGGGGCCGACTTTCTTT. Its protein is CASSLVEVTQGPTFF.